These 23 T cell receptor beta chains were all obtained from the same sample, sequenced in a study of shared clonotypes between healthy human individuals. Sequenced by immunoSEQ multiplex PCR; TCRdb stores in-frame clones only, minus some. The sample lists some 2.4 million clones, roughly 93% seen once, with about 0.38% in the top ten. Sequencing was performed on naive CD4+ T cells from PBMCs. The subset here: CD45RA+ positively selected. Source of these receptors: a man in his late teens or twenties in good health. Some clones in this sample may be carry-over from other donors' samples.

The CDR3 bases are TGTGCCAGTAGATGGGGACAGGGCCCCGGGGAGCTGTTTTTT. This codes for CASRWGQGPGELFF. The V gene is TRBV7-9, the J gene TRBJ2-2; TRBD1 matches 9 bases. J lost 6 bases, V lost 9 bases, and 8 bases had no gene match. Germline CDR1 reads SEHNR; CDR2 reads FQNEAQ (reference sequence). CDR3 length equals 14 residues.

The chain uses TRBV16 and TRBJ2-7, with TRBD2 matching 9 bases. Germline V gene lookup returns CDR1 KGHSY and CDR2 FQNENV. V was pared by 4 bases and J by 2 bases, with 9 bases of the junction left unmatched. The CDR3 contains 16 residues. The CDR3 DNA reads as TGTGCCAGCAGCCCAGCGTTGCTAGCGGGACCCTACGAGCAGTACTTC. Protein product: CASSPALLAGPYEQYF.

The chain combines TRBV9 with TRBJ2-1; D call uncertain. The ends were cut back, 0 bases at V and 0 bases at J, with 7 bases in the middle. The CDR3 has 15 residues. Germline V gives CDR1 SGDLS, CDR2 YYNGEE. Here the CDR3 reads CASSVGITSYNEQFF. CDR3 DNA: TGTGCCAGCAGCGTAGGGATCACCTCCTACAATGAGCAGTTCTTC.

The chain employs TRBV18 and TRBJ2-5; D gene ambiguous. The CDR3 has 13 residues. The V gene's germline CDR1 is KGHSH and CDR2 LQKENI. Between the trimmed V and J ends, which lost 3 bases and 5 bases, there was a span of 10 bases. In DNA, the CDR3 is TGTGCCAGCTCACCCCAACAGATGGAGACCCAGTACTTC. It is translated as CASSPQQMETQYF.

The chain uses TRBV28 and TRBJ1-2; maybe TRBD1 (5 bases). There are 14 residues in the CDR3. Germline CDR1 is MDHEN and CDR2 is SYDVKM. V lost 7 bases and J 4 bases, leaving 16 bases between the germline ends. In nucleotides, the CDR3 is TGTGCCAGCATGGGACTTGTGGGGCCCTATGGCTACACCTTC. Translation: CASMGLVGPYGYTF.

The CDR3 region has the DNA TGTGCCAGCAGTTACCGCGGGACCTCCTACGAGCAGTACTTC. Amino acids: CASSYRGTSYEQYF. The V call is TRBV6-5, the J call TRBJ2-7, with a weak D call TRBD2 (6 bases). Germline CDR1 reads MNHEY; CDR2 reads SVGAGI. The V end lost 2 bases, the J end lost 0 bases, and 8 bases lay between the germline ends. The CDR3 extends over 14 amino acids.

The chain has TRBV28 and TRBJ1-6; TRBD1 aligns across 10 bases. The CDR3 is made up of 17 amino acids. Germline-derived CDR1 and CDR2 are MDHEN and SYDVKM. V trimming: 7 bases; J trimming: 2 bases; junction bases outside the gene matches: 8. CDR3 in amino acids: CASTMGTGATYNSPLHF. The CDR3 bases are TGTGCCAGCACCATGGGGACAGGGGCTACCTATAATTCACCCCTCCACTTT.

This chain uses TRBV28 with TRBJ2-7; 7 bases map to TRBD1. CDR3 length equals 16 residues. Germline V gives CDR1 MDHEN, CDR2 SYDVKM. V was pared by 5 bases and J by 2 bases, with 12 bases of the junction left unmatched. In DNA, the CDR3 is TGTGCCAGCAGTCCCCTAATCAGACAGGGAACCTACGAGCAGTACTTC. Protein sequence: CASSPLIRQGTYEQYF.

The chain recombines TRBV28 with TRBJ1-1; 9 bases align to TRBD1. V lost 4 bases, J lost 4 bases, and 7 bases stayed unmatched. Per the germline V gene, CDR1 is MDHEN and CDR2 is SYDVKM. CDR3 size: 15 residues. CDR3 DNA sequence: TGTGCCAGCAGTTCCGGGACAGGGTTAGGCACTGAAGCTTTCTTT. The encoded protein is CASSSGTGLGTEAFF.

In this sample, this clone turned up once. CDR3: CASSPLPTGKGSQETQYF. The CDR3 DNA reads as TGCGCCAGCAGTCCCTTACCGACAGGGAAAGGGAGCCAAGAGACCCAGTACTTC. This chain links TRBV23-1 with TRBJ2-5; 7 bases map to TRBD1. TRBV23-1 is filed as an ORF, its function uncertain. The CDR3 extends over 18 amino acids. V lost 4 bases to trimming and J lost 1 base; unmatched junction nucleotides: 15.

The chain carries TRBV5-6 and TRBJ2-3, with a tentative D call TRBD1 (6 bases). The CDR3 is 15 residues long. The V gene lost 5 bases and the J gene lost 7 bases, with 20 bases spanning the gap. Germline assignment: CDR1 SGHDT and CDR2 YYEEEE. The CDR3 bases are TGTGCCAGCAGTCCCCAGGGGATAAGCGCGAATACGCAGTATTTT. This gives the protein CASSPQGISANTQYF.

The chain links TRBV4-2 to TRBJ2-1, with 12 bases aligning to TRBD2. Trimming removed 2 bases from V and 4 bases from J; junction bases left unmatched: 6. The germline V gene encodes CDR1 LGHNA and CDR2 YNFKEQ. The CDR3 totals 17 residues. In DNA, the CDR3 is TGTGCCAGCAGCCAACCCCTAGCGGGAGGGAGGTACAATGAGCAGTTCTTC. Protein product: CASSQPLAGGRYNEQFF.

V is TRBV15 and J is TRBJ2-1; D is perhaps TRBD1 or TRBD2 (7 bases each). CDR3 length: 15 amino acids. Trimming removed 1 base from V and 9 bases from J, with 16 bases in between. Germline values: CDR1 LNHNV, CDR2 YYDKDF (reference sequence). CDR3 protein: CATSRVVGRGGEQFF. The CDR3 coding sequence is TGTGCCACCAGCAGAGTGGTAGGCAGGGGGGGTGAGCAGTTCTTC. Based on the CDR3 plus reference TRBV15 and TRBJ2-1, the full variable domain is DAMVIQNPRYQVTQFGKPVTLSCSQTLNHNVMYWYQQKSSQAPKLLFHYYDKDFNNEADTPDNFQSRRPNTSFCFLDIRSPGLGDTAMYLCATSRVVGRGGEQFFGPGTRLTVL.

V gene TRBV27 combines with J gene TRBJ1-4; D not certain. From germline, CDR1 is MNHEY and CDR2 SMNVEV (reference sequence). The CDR3 is 15 residues long. V gave up 4 bases and J gave up 6 bases, with 15 bases separating them. CDR3 sequence (DNA): TGTGCCAGCAGTTCCAACAGAGATTCGGATGAAAAACTGTTTTTT. This gives the protein CASSSNRDSDEKLFF.

The chain joins TRBV5-5 to TRBJ1-2, with unresolved D. The V gene lost 3 bases and the J gene lost 2 bases, with 17 bases spanning the gap. From germline, CDR1 is SGHKS and CDR2 YYEKEE (reference sequence). This CDR3 is built from 16 residues. In DNA form, the CDR3 reads TGTGCCAGCAGCTGGCACCGGGTGGCGACGAACTATGGCTACACCTTC. As protein: CASSWHRVATNYGYTF.

V is TRBV11-2 and J is TRBJ2-6; D may correspond to TRBD1 or TRBD2 (5 bases each). CDR1 is SGHAT, CDR2 FQNNGV, per germline. The germline V and J ends were trimmed by 5 bases and 6 bases, with 14 bases remaining between them. The CDR3 runs 15 residues. DNA for the CDR3: TGTGCCAGCAGCGGGGGACGAGGGGAGGCCAACGTCCTGACTTTC. This codes for CASSGGRGEANVLTF.

As concerns this clone: Compared with germline, one end of the junction differs, possibly owing to a read error. The chain joins TRBV6-5 to TRBJ1-5; 7 positions match TRBD1. Germline V lookup: CDR1 MNHEY, CDR2 SVGAGI. The CDR3 totals 15 residues. The CDR3 DNA follows: TGTGCCAGCACTAGGAGGGGACAGTACAATCAGGCCCAGCATTTT. Amino acids: CASTRRGQYNQAQHF.

This clone has more than one count but fewer than ten. V usage is TRBV6-5 and J usage is TRBJ1-4, with 8 bases fitting TRBD1. Germline V lookup: CDR1 MNHEY, CDR2 SVGAGI. V gave up 6 bases and J gave up 8 bases; unmatched junction bases: 8. The CDR3 loop spans 14 amino acids. CDR3 region: CASSQGQAREKLFF. The CDR3 DNA is TGTGCCAGCAGCCAGGGACAGGCACGAGAAAAACTGTTTTTT.

The chain recombines TRBV28 with TRBJ1-2, with D hard to call. The V end was cut by 6 bases, the J end by 5 bases, with 19 bases between. This CDR3 spans 15 amino acids. CDR1 is MDHEN and CDR2 is SYDVKM in the germline V gene. The CDR3 loop reads CASSQHPGPRYGYTF. The CDR3 DNA follows: TGTGCCAGCAGCCAACACCCGGGCCCCCGGTATGGCTACACCTTC.

The chain joins TRBV11-2 to TRBJ2-1; perhaps TRBD2 as D (5 bases). Per the germline V gene, CDR1 is SGHAT and CDR2 is FQNNGV. V shed 3 bases and J shed 0 bases, with 12 bases lying between them. The CDR3 has 16 residues. This CDR3 is CASSFLRGSSYNEQFF. The CDR3 nucleotides read TGTGCCAGCAGCTTTCTAAGAGGGAGCTCCTACAATGAGCAGTTCTTC.

This chain joins TRBV6-5 and TRBJ1-5; no clear D gene. With 6 bases removed from V and 2 bases from J, the gap between germline ends came to 8 bases. The length of the CDR3 is 13 residues. Germline V gene data show CDR1 as MNHEY and CDR2 as SVGAGI. The chain's CDR3 is CASRSGGNQPQHF. The CDR3 bases are TGTGCCAGCAGATCGGGAGGCAATCAGCCCCAGCATTTT.

The V gene is TRBV27, the J gene TRBJ1-1; 9 nucleotides agree with TRBD1. The ends lost 4 bases at V and 11 bases at J; junction bases unmatched: 8. From germline, CDR1 is MNHEY and CDR2 SMNVEV (reference sequence). The CDR3 totals 13 residues. CDR3 nucleotides: TGTGCCAGCAGTTCGACCGACAGGGGGGAGGCTTTCTTT. Translation gives CASSSTDRGEAFF.

The chain couples TRBV5-6 to TRBJ2-7; TRBD2 is a possible D gene (5 bases). The CDR3 is made up of 16 amino acids. The ends were cut back, 0 bases at V and 4 bases at J, with 17 bases in the middle. The germline V gene encodes CDR1 SGHDT and CDR2 YYEEEE. The CDR3 protein is CASSLVLAGGAYEQYF. CDR3 in DNA: TGTGCCAGCAGCTTGGTCTTGGCGGGCGGAGCGTACGAGCAGTACTTC. Looking up the rest from reference TRBV5-6 and TRBJ2-7 gives the full variable domain: DAGVTQSPTHLIKTRGQQVTLRCSPKSGHDTVSWYQQALGQGPQFIFQYYEEEERQRGNFPDRFSGHQFPNYSSELNVNALLLGDSALYLCASSLVLAGGAYEQYFGPGTRLTVT.